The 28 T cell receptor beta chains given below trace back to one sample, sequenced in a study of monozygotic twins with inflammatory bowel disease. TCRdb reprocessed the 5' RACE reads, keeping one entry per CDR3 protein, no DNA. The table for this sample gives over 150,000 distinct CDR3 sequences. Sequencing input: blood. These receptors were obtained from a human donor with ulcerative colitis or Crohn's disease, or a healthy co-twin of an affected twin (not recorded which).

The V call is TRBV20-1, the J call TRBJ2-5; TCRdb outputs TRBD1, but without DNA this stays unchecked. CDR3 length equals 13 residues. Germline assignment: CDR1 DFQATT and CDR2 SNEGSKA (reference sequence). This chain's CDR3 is CSASRDRGQTQYF.

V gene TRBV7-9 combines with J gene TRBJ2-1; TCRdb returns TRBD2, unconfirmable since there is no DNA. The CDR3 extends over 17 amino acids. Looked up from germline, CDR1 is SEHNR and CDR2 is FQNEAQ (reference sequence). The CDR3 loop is CASSWGAGLATYNEQFF.

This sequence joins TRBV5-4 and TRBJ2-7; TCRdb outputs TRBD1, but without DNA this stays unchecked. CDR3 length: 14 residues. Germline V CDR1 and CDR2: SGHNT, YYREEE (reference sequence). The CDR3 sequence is CASSIGTGGGEQYF. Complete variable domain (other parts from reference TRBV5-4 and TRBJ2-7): ETGVTQSPTHLIKTRGQQVTLRCSSQSGHNTVSWYQQALGQGPQFIFQYYREEENGRGNFPPRFSGLQFPNYSSELNVNALELDDSALYLCASSIGTGGGEQYFGPGTRLTVT.

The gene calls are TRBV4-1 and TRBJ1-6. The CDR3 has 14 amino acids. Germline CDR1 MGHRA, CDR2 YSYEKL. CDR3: CASSQTSIISPLHF.

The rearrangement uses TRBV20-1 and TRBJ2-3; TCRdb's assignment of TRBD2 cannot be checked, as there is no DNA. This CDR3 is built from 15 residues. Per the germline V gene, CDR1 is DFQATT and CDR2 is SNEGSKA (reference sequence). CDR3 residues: CSAAVLAGGRDTQYF.

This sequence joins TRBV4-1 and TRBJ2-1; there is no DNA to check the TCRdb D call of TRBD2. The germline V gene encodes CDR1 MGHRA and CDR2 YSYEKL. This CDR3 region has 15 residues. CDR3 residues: CASSPRLATLNEQFF.

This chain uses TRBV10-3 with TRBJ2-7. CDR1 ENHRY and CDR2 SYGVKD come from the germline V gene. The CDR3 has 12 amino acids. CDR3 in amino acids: CASSKEVHEQYF.

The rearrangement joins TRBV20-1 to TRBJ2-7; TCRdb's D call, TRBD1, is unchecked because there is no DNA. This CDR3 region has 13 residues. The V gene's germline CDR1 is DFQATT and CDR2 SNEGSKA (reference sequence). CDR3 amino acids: CSAVLQVAYEQYF.

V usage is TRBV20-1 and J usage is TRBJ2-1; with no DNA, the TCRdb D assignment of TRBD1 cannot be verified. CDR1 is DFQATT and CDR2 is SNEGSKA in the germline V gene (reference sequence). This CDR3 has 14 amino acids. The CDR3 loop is CSASGADSYNEQFF.

The CDR3: CASSFTGETGELFF. This chain uses TRBV27 with TRBJ2-2; the TCRdb D gene call, TRBD1, has no DNA to confirm it. Germline V CDR1 and CDR2: MNHEY, SMNVEV (reference sequence). The CDR3 runs to 14 residues.

CDR3 sequence: CASSLGTGQDVYGYTF. The chain has TRBV7-9 and TRBJ1-2; the D call from TCRdb, TRBD1, cannot be confirmed without DNA. Germline V gene sequence: CDR1 SEHNR, CDR2 FQNEAQ (reference sequence). The length of the CDR3 is 16 residues.

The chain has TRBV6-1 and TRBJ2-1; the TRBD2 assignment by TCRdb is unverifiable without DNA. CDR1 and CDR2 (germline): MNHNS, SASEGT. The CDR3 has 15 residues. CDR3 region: CASRRGRRIYNEQFF.

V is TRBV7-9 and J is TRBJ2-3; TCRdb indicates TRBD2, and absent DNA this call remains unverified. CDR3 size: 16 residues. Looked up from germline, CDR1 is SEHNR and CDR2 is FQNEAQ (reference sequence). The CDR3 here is CASSSGLAGGSDTQYF.

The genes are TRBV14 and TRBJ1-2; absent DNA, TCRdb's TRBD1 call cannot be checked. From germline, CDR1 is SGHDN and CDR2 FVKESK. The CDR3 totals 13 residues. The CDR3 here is CASSQDTGGVYTF.

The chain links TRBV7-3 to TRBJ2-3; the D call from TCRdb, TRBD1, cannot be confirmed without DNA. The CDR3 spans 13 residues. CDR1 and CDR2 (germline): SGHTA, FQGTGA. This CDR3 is CASSSYREDTQYF.

The CDR3 loop reads CASSIYGTGGDGELFF. The chain recombines TRBV9 with TRBJ2-2; lacking DNA, the TRBD1 call made by TCRdb goes unchecked. CDR3 length: 16 residues. CDR1 and CDR2 (germline): SGDLS, YYNGEE.

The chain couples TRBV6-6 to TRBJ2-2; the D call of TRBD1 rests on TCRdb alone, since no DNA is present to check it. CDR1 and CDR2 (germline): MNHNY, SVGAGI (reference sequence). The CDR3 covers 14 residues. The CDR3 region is CASSLTGEGGELFF.

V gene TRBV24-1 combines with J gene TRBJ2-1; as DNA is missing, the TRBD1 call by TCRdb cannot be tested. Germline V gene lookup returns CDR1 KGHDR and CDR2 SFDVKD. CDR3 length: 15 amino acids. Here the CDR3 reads CATSDSRDTFNEQFF.

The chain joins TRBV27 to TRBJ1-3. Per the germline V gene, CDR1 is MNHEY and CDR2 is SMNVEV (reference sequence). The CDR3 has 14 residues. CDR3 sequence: CASSLRGSGNTIYF.

CDR3 sequence: CSARGTGYNSPLHF. This chain links TRBV20-1 with TRBJ1-6; TCRdb's D call, TRBD1, is unchecked because there is no DNA. Germline assignment: CDR1 DFQATT and CDR2 SNEGSKA (reference sequence). This CDR3 has 14 amino acids.

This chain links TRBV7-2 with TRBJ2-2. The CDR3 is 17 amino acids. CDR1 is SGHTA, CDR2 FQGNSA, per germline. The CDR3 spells CASSLAGVIGNTGELFF.

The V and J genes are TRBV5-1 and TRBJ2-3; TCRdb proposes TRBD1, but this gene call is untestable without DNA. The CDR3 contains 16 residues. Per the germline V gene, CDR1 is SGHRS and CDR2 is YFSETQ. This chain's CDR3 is CASSRDREGGTDTQYF.

The CDR3: CASSSLYGSSYNEQFF. The chain combines TRBV4-1 with TRBJ2-1. This CDR3 is 16 amino acids long. Germline V gene sequence: CDR1 MGHRA, CDR2 YSYEKL.

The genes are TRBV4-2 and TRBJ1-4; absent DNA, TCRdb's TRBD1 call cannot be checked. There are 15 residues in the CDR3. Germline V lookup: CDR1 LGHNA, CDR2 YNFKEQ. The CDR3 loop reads CASSQDRGQSAKLFF.

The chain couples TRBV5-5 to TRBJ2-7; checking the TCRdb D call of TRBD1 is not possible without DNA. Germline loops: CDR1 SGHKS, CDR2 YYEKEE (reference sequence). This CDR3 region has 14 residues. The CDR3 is CASSSGTGFYEQYF.

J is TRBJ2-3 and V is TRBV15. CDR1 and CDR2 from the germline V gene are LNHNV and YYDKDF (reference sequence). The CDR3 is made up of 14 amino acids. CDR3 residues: CATSRDEYTDTQYF.

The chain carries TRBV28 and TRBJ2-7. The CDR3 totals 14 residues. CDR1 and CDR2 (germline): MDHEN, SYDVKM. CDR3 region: CASRGVVSSYEQYF.

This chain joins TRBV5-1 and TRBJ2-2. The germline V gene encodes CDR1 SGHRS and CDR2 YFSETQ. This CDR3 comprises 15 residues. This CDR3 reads CASSFEIANTGELFF.